This T cell receptor (beta chain) was sequenced during a study of blood T cells in healthy people across ages. At the level of the study: Per two T cells, about one barcoded beta molecule was captured through template switching.

With a J-beta primer mix and a sample-barcoded 5' primer, a second PCR ran roughly 6 to 12 cycles. Sequencing of every sample gave 2.5 million or more CDR3-containing paired-end reads. TCRdb re-derived calls from the 5' RACE reads in MiXCR, one entry per CDR3 protein. The sample includes more than 1.4 million distinct CDR3 sequences, around 42% of them seen just once. Each of the donors had 8 to 10 milliliters of peripheral blood drawn into EDTA-treated Vacutainer tubes. Study-level results: Roughly linear declines in TCR beta diversity per million T cells occurred with age.

Deletions cut 0 bases from V and 11 bases from J, with 19 bases between. This CDR3 has 15 amino acids. Germline V gene data show CDR1 as MGHRA and CDR2 as YSYEKL. Comment on this clonotype: Its antigen is unknown.

The J gene is TRBJ2-5, the V gene TRBV4-1; D is unclear. The sequenced material came from blood. The source of this sequence is a woman aged 18-35 years in good health. The CDR3 spells CASSQEGLQVNEQYF. Written as DNA, the CDR3 is TGCGCCAGCAGCCAAGAAGGCCTGCAGGTCAATGAGCAGTACTTC.